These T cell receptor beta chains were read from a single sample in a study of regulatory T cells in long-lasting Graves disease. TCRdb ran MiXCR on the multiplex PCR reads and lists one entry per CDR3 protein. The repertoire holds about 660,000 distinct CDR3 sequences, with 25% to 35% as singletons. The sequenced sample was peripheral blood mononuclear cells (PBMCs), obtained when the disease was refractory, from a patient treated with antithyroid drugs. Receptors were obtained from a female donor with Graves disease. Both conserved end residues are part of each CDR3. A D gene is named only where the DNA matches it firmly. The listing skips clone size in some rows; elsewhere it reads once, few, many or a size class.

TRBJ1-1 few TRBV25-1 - CASSEPFRSEAFF TGTGCCAGCAGTGAACCCTTCCGTAGTGAAGCTTTCTTT
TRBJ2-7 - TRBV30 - CAWSGPTGEQYF TGTGCCTGGAGTGGACCTACGGGCGAGCAGTACTTC
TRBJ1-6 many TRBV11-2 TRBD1 CASSGQGYNSPLHF TGTGCCAGCAGCGGACAGGGTTATAATTCACCCCTCCACTTT
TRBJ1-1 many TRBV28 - CASTLVGGNTEAFF TGTGCCAGCACCCTCGTCGGGGGGAACACTGAAGCTTTCTTT
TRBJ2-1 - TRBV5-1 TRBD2 CASSSGTRGNEQFF TGCGCCAGCAGCTCCGGGACTAGAGGCAATGAGCAGTTCTTC
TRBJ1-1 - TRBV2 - CASAESSVRGAFF TGTGCCAGCGCCGAAAGCAGCGTCCGGGGGGCTTTCTTT
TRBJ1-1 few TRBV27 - CASSPISGVYTEAFF TGTGCCAGCAGTCCGATCTCAGGGGTGTACACTGAAGCTTTCTTT
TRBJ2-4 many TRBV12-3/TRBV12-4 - CASSFTLAKNIQYF TGTGCCAGCAGTTTCACTTTAGCCAAAAACATTCAGTACTTC
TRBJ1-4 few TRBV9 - CASSSKRQGREEKLFF TGTGCCAGCAGCTCAAAACGCCAGGGACGTGAGGAAAAACTGTTTTTT
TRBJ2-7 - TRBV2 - CASEAGTYEQYF TGTGCCAGCGAAGCCGGGACCTACGAGCAGTACTTC
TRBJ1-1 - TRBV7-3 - CASSQQRGAGTFF TGTGCCAGCAGCCAACAAAGGGGGGCTGGAACTTTCTTT
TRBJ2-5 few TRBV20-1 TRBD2 CSASGGGAGDETQYF TGCAGTGCCAGCGGGGGGGGAGCGGGAGATGAGACCCAGTACTTC
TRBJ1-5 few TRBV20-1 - CSAGRDPRNQPQHF TGCAGTGCTGGCCGGGACCCCAGAAATCAGCCCCAGCATTTT
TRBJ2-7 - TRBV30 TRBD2 CASKLAASYEQYF TGTGCCTCCAAACTAGCGGCCTCCTACGAGCAGTACTTC
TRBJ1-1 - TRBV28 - CASSQVAGARTKAFF TGTGCCAGCAGTCAAGTAGCAGGGGCTCGGACTAAAGCTTTCTTT
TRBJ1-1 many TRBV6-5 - CASSYSTGYTEAFF TGTGCCAGCAGTTACTCAACAGGGTACACTGAAGCTTTCTTT
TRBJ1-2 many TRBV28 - CASSLVRDGYTF TGTGCCAGCAGCTTAGTCAGGGACGGCTACACCTTC
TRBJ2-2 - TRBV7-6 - CASSLEGGFSTGELFF TGTGCCAGCAGCTTGGAGGGGGGCTTCAGCACCGGGGAGCTGTTTTTT
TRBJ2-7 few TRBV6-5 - CASSFSPSPPYEQYF TGTGCCAGCAGTTTTTCCCCTAGCCCTCCGTACGAGCAGTACTTC
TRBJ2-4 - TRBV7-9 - CASSQPAWIKNIQYF TGTGCCAGCAGCCAGCCAGCATGGATCAAAAACATTCAGTACTTC
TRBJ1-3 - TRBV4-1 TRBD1 CASSQPFLGGSSGNTIYF TGCGCCAGCAGCCAGCCCTTCCTAGGGGGCTCCTCTGGAAACACCATATATTTT
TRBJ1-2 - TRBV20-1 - CSARDGGRVYGYTF TGCAGTGCTAGGGACGGGGGTCGGGTCTATGGCTACACCTTC